These T cell receptor beta chains were read from a single sample in a study of blood T cell repertoires in COVID-19. The assay was immunoSEQ multiplex PCR, and TCRdb's table has in-frame clones only and misses some. The sample gives approximately 460,000 clones, roughly nine tenths of which show up once; over 0.7% is in the top ten. Sequenced material: peripheral blood. The receptor set was obtained from a man aged 18 to 29 with COVID-19, enrolled during active disease. The CDR3 runs from the conserved cysteine through the conserved F or W. Fields, in order: CDR3 length, J gene, D gene, clone size, V gene, CDR3 protein, CDR3 DNA. A D gene is named only where the DNA matches it firmly. Part of the rows lack a size; the others show once, few, many or a class for expanded clones.

CDR3 length: 16
J gene: TRBJ1-4
D gene: -
clone size: -
V gene: TRBV9
CDR3 protein: CASSVGGSYYNEKLFF
CDR3 DNA: TGTGCCAGCAGCGTAGGTGGCAGCTACTATAATGAAAAACTGTTTTTT

CDR3 length: 15
J gene: TRBJ2-7
D gene: -
clone size: -
V gene: TRBV5-6
CDR3 protein: CASSLLSGGLHEQYF
CDR3 DNA: TGTGCCAGCAGCTTGCTTTCGGGGGGCCTGCACGAGCAGTACTTC

CDR3 length: 15
J gene: TRBJ1-2
D gene: -
clone size: -
V gene: TRBV9
CDR3 protein: CASSVVGGFDYGYTF
CDR3 DNA: TGTGCCAGCAGCGTAGTCGGGGGTTTTGACTATGGCTACACCTTC

CDR3 length: 15
J gene: TRBJ2-2
D gene: -
clone size: -
V gene: TRBV10-1
CDR3 protein: CASSEVAFDTGELFF
CDR3 DNA: TGCGCCAGCAGTGAGGTGGCTTTCGACACCGGGGAGCTGTTTTTT

CDR3 length: 21
J gene: TRBJ1-6
D gene: TRBD1
clone size: once
V gene: TRBV24-1
CDR3 protein: CATSDTKPTGTESSYNSPLHF
CDR3 DNA: TGTGCCACCAGTGATACGAAACCGACAGGGACCGAAAGCTCCTATAATTCACCCCTCCACTTT

CDR3 length: 16
J gene: TRBJ2-7
D gene: -
clone size: -
V gene: TRBV7-9
CDR3 protein: CASSLGVRDWHYEQYF
CDR3 DNA: TGTGCCAGCAGCCTAGGCGTCCGGGACTGGCACTACGAGCAGTACTTC

CDR3 length: 14
J gene: TRBJ1-4
D gene: -
clone size: -
V gene: TRBV7-9
CDR3 protein: CASSRGQRNGELFF
CDR3 DNA: TGTGCCAGCAGTCGGGGTCAAAGAAATGGGGAACTGTTTTTT

CDR3 length: 18
J gene: TRBJ2-5
D gene: TRBD1
clone size: -
V gene: TRBV13
CDR3 protein: CASSLGMSAGGEQETQYF
CDR3 DNA: TGTGCCAGCAGCTTAGGCATGTCGGCAGGGGGTGAACAAGAGACCCAGTACTTC

CDR3 length: 16
J gene: TRBJ1-5
D gene: -
clone size: -
V gene: TRBV24-1
CDR3 protein: CATSDPRSGSNQPQHF
CDR3 DNA: TGTGCCACCAGTGATCCGAGGAGCGGAAGCAATCAGCCCCAGCATTTT

CDR3 length: 15
J gene: TRBJ2-7
D gene: -
clone size: -
V gene: TRBV27
CDR3 protein: CASSLGGGPPYEQYF
CDR3 DNA: TGTGCCAGCAGTTTAGGCGGGGGCCCACCCTACGAGCAGTACTTC

CDR3 length: 15
J gene: TRBJ2-7
D gene: TRBD1
clone size: -
V gene: TRBV5-1
CDR3 protein: CASSPMTGAHYEQYF
CDR3 DNA: TGCGCCAGCAGCCCAATGACAGGGGCGCACTACGAGCAGTACTTC

CDR3 length: 16
J gene: TRBJ2-2
D gene: TRBD2
clone size: -
V gene: TRBV5-4
CDR3 protein: CASSLGERGNTGELFF
CDR3 DNA: TGTGCCAGCAGCTTGGGTGAGCGGGGGAACACCGGGGAGCTGTTTTTT

CDR3 length: 16
J gene: TRBJ2-3
D gene: -
clone size: -
V gene: TRBV5-5
CDR3 protein: CASSLDLSRVTDTQYF
CDR3 DNA: TGTGCCAGCAGCTTGGACCTATCGAGGGTCACAGATACGCAGTATTTT

CDR3 length: 15
J gene: TRBJ1-4
D gene: -
clone size: -
V gene: TRBV18
CDR3 protein: CASSRAGATNEKLFF
CDR3 DNA: TGTGCCAGCTCGCGTGCAGGGGCGACTAATGAAAAACTGTTTTTT

CDR3 length: 14
J gene: TRBJ1-5
D gene: TRBD1
clone size: -
V gene: TRBV27
CDR3 protein: CASRTGTANQPQHF
CDR3 DNA: TGTGCCAGCAGAACCGGGACAGCGAATCAGCCCCAGCATTTT

CDR3 length: 13
J gene: TRBJ2-7
D gene: -
clone size: -
V gene: TRBV12-3/TRBV12-4
CDR3 protein: CASSFGQTYEQYF
CDR3 DNA: TGTGCCAGCAGTTTTGGACAGACCTACGAGCAGTACTTC

CDR3 length: 13
J gene: TRBJ1-1
D gene: -
clone size: -
V gene: TRBV19
CDR3 protein: CATKMGGYTEAFF
CDR3 DNA: TGTGCCACCAAGATGGGGGGGTACACTGAAGCTTTCTTT

CDR3 length: 11
J gene: TRBJ2-1
D gene: -
clone size: -
V gene: TRBV29-1
CDR3 protein: CSVTAGREQFF
CDR3 DNA: TGCAGCGTTACGGCGGGGCGGGAGCAGTTCTTC

CDR3 length: 16
J gene: TRBJ2-2
D gene: TRBD2
clone size: -
V gene: TRBV11-2
CDR3 protein: CASSSLRERNTGELFF
CDR3 DNA: TGTGCCAGCAGCTCCCTGCGGGAGCGGAACACCGGGGAGCTGTTTTTT

CDR3 length: 14
J gene: TRBJ2-2
D gene: TRBD1
clone size: -
V gene: TRBV19
CDR3 protein: CASKGDRVSGELFF
CDR3 DNA: TGTGCCAGTAAGGGGGACAGGGTCTCCGGGGAGCTGTTTTTT

CDR3 length: 15
J gene: TRBJ1-1
D gene: -
clone size: -
V gene: TRBV20-1
CDR3 protein: CSASWSGRRNTEAFF
CDR3 DNA: TGCAGTGCTAGTTGGTCAGGGAGGAGGAACACTGAAGCTTTCTTT

CDR3 length: 16
J gene: TRBJ2-3
D gene: TRBD2
clone size: -
V gene: TRBV2
CDR3 protein: CASSLGLASSTDTQYF
CDR3 DNA: TGTGCCAGCAGTCTTGGACTAGCTTCTAGCACAGATACGCAGTATTTT

CDR3 length: 17
J gene: TRBJ2-6
D gene: -
clone size: -
V gene: TRBV19
CDR3 protein: CASSISRSSTGANVLTF
CDR3 DNA: TGTGCCAGTAGTATATCCAGATCCTCAACTGGGGCCAACGTCCTGACTTTC

CDR3 length: 15
J gene: TRBJ2-1
D gene: -
clone size: -
V gene: TRBV11-3
CDR3 protein: CASSLSGIRSNEQFF
CDR3 DNA: TGTGCCAGCAGCTTGTCCGGGATTCGGAGCAATGAGCAGTTCTTC

CDR3 length: 14
J gene: TRBJ2-2
D gene: -
clone size: -
V gene: TRBV27
CDR3 protein: CASSLQQSTGELFF
CDR3 DNA: TGTGCCAGCAGCTTGCAACAGAGCACCGGGGAGCTGTTTTTT

CDR3 length: 14
J gene: TRBJ2-1
D gene: TRBD2
clone size: -
V gene: TRBV2
CDR3 protein: CASTGWLAVNEQFF
CDR3 DNA: TGTGCCAGCACAGGGTGGCTAGCGGTCAATGAGCAGTTCTTC

CDR3 length: 16
J gene: TRBJ2-7
D gene: TRBD1
clone size: -
V gene: TRBV24-1
CDR3 protein: CATSDRAGTGGYEQYF
CDR3 DNA: TGTGCCACCAGTGACCGGGCCGGGACAGGGGGCTACGAGCAGTACTTC